This TCR beta chain was observed in a study of blood T cell repertoires in COVID-19. Study summary: COVID-19 samples, acute and convalescent, were from the United States, Italy and Spain.

The protocol was immunoSEQ multiplex PCR, while the TCRdb copy is restricted to in-frame clones and leaves out a portion. The sample records 100,000 to 150,000 clones, about 88% being singletons. This clone occurred once. Sequencing was performed on peripheral blood. The clonotype originates from a woman of 80 years or more with acute or convalescent COVID-19.

The CDR3 is CASSLPGGEVEKLFF. DNA of the CDR3: TGTGCCAGCAGCCTGCCGGGGGGGGAGGTGGAAAAACTGTTTTTT. The chain has TRBV12-1 and TRBJ1-4. TRBV12-1 is annotated as a pseudogene. The CDR3 has 15 residues.